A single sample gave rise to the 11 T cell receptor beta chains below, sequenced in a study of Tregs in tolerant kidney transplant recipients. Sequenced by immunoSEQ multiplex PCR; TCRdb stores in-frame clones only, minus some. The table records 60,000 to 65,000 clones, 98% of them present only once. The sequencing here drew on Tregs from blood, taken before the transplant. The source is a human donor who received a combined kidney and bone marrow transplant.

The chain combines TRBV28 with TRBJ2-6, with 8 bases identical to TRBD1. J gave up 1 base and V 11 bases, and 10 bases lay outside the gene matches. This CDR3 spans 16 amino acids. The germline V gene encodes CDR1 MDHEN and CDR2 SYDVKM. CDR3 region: CAGGSGGVSGANVLTF. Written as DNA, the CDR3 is TGTGCCGGAGGCTCAGGGGGCGTATCTGGGGCCAACGTCCTGACTTTC. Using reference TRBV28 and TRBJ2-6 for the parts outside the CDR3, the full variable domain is DVKVTQSSRYLVKRTGEKVFLECVQDMDHENMFWYRQDPGLGLRLIYFSYDVKMKEKGDIPEGYSVSREKKERFSLILESASTNQTSMYLCAGGSGGVSGANVLTFGAGSRLTVL.

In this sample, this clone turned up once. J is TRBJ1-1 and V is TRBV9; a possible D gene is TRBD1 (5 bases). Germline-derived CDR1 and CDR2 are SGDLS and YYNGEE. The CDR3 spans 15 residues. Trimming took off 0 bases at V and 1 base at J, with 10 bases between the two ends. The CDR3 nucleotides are TGTGCCAGCAGCGTAGCGGACACCTGGAACACTGAAGCTTTCTTT. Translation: CASSVADTWNTEAFF. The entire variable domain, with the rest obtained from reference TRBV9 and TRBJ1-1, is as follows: DSGVTQTPKHLITATGQRVTLRCSPRSGDLSVYWYQQSLDQGLQFLIQYYNGEERAKGNILERFSAQQFPDLHSELNLSSLELGDSALYFCASSVADTWNTEAFFGQGTRLTVV.

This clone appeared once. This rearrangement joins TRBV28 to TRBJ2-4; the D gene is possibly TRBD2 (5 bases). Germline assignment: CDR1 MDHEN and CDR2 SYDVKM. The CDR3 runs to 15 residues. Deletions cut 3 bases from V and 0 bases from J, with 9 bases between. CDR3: CASSLRGLAKNIQYF. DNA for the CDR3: TGTGCCAGCAGTTTGCGAGGACTAGCCAAAAACATTCAGTACTTC.

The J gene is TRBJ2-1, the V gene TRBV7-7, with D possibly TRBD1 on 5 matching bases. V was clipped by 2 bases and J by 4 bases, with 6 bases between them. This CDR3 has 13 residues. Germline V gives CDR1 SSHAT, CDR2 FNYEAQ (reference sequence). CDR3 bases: TGTGCCAGCAGCTTAAGGGGTTACAATGAGCAGTTCTTC. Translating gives CASSLRGYNEQFF.

This CDR3 reads CASSLAGKRGAEEQYF. CDR3 DNA sequence: TGTGCCAGCAGCTTAGCGGGAAAGCGGGGGGCAGAAGAGCAGTACTTC. The chain is built from TRBV7-9 and TRBJ2-7; 9 bases are shared with TRBD2. The length of the CDR3 is 16 residues. Germline V gives CDR1 SEHNR, CDR2 FQNEAQ (reference sequence). V was pared by 0 bases and J by 7 bases, with 10 bases of the junction left unmatched.

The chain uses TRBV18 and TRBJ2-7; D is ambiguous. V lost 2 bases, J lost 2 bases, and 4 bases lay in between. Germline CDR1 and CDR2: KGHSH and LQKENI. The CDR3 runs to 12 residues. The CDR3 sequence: CASSPSTYEQYF. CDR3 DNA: TGTGCCAGCTCACCATCCACCTACGAGCAGTACTTC.

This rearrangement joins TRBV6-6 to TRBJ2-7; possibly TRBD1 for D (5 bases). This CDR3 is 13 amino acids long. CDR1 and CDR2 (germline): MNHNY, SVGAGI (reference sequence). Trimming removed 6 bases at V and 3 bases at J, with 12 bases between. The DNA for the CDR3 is TGTGCCAGCAGAAAACAGGACCACTACGAGCAGTACTTC. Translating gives CASRKQDHYEQYF.

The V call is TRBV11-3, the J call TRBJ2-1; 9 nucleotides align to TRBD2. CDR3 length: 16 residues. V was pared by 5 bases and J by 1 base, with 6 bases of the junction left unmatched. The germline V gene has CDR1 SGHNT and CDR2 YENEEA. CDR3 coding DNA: TGTGCCAGCAGCAACCGACTAGCGGATTCCTACAATGAGCAGTTCTTC. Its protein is CASSNRLADSYNEQFF.

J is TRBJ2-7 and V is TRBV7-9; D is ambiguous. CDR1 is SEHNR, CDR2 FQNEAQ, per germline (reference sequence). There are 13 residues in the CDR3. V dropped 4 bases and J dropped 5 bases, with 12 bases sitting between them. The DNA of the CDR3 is TGTGCCAGCAGCTACTACGGAGACGACGAGCAGTACTTC. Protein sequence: CASSYYGDDEQYF.

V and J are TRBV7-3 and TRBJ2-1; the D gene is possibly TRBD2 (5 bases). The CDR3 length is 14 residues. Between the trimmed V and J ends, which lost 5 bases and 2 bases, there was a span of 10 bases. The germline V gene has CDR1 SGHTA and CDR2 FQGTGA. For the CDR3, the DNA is TGTGCCAGCAGCCCTGGAGGTACCTACAATGAGCAGTTCTTC. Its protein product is CASSPGGTYNEQFF.

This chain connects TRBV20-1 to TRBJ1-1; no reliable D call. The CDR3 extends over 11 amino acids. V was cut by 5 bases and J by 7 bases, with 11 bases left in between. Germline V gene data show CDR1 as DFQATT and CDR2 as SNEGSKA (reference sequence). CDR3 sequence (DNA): TGCAGTGCTGAGAGAGGTGATGAAGCTTTCTTT. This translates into CSAERGDEAFF.